This record looks at one T cell receptor (beta chain) sequence and its context. The sample belongs to a study of cytomegalovirus exposure and HLA in healthy donors. PCR used 60 Vbeta primers and 13 Jbeta primers. The repertoire was sequenced with immunoSEQ multiplex PCR; TCRdb's copy has only in-frame clones and lacks some. The sample lists roughly 100,000 clones, nearly 80% occurring once. The V gene's germline CDR1 is SGHTA and CDR2 FQGNSA. This CDR3 spans 14 amino acids. V trimming: 6 bases; J trimming: 6 bases; junction bases outside the gene matches: 7. This sequence originates from a man in his sixties in good health and CMV-seropositive. The source material was PBMCs. V and J are TRBV7-2 and TRBJ2-7, with TRBD2 identical over 11 bases. The CDR3 here is CASRGSGGGGEQYF. CDR3 coding DNA: TGTGCCAGCAGAGGTAGCGGGGGGGGTGGCGAGCAGTACTTC.